This T cell receptor beta chain originates from a study of graft-versus-host responses after intestinal transplantation. The germline gives CDR1 SGDLS, CDR2 YYNGEE. V lost 3 bases and J lost 5; bases outside the gene matches: 5. The CDR3 contains 14 residues. Produced via immunoSEQ multiplex PCR; TCRdb's table is partial and in-frame only. The sample holds about 97,000 clones, around 90% seen once. Source: PBMCs, taken 450 to 480 days after intestinal transplant. The chain carries TRBV9 and TRBJ2-5; 9 nucleotides agree with TRBD1. This clonotype was obtained from a human patient who received an intestinal transplant, so some T cells may come from the graft donor. In DNA form, the CDR3 reads TGTGCCAGCAGCGGGACGGGACAGGGCGAGACCCAGTACTTC. Residues: CASSGTGQGETQYF. Combining the CDR3 with reference TRBV9 and TRBJ2-5 gives the whole variable domain DSGVTQTPKHLITATGQRVTLRCSPRSGDLSVYWYQQSLDQGLQFLIQYYNGEERAKGNILERFSAQQFPDLHSELNLSSLELGDSALYFCASSGTGQGETQYFGPGTRLLVL.